One TCR beta chain is described in this entry. Different DNA sequences within this sample yield the same CDR3. The data stem from a study of blood T cell repertoires in COVID-19. For the study at large: Acute and convalescent COVID-19 specimens originated in the United States, Italy and Spain.

Recovered status in Cohort 3 required two negative PCRs, clearance, or symptom resolution. V lost 3 bases and J 4 bases, leaving 10 bases between the germline ends. CDR1 is MDHEN, CDR2 SYDVKM, per germline. The CDR3 consists of 14 residues. Original analysis: Amplified reference gene primers provided the basis for estimating nucleated cell counts. Only in-frame clones appear in the TCRdb table, and some are missing; sequencing was by immunoSEQ multiplex PCR. D and trimming come from the DNA, and the V and J calls and clone size come from that table. This table has approximately 470,000 clones, roughly 90% appearing once.

The TCR comes from a young woman who had recovered from COVID-19. The chain employs TRBV28 and TRBJ1-5; a weak D match, TRBD1 (6 bases). Sequencing was done on a sample of PBMCs or T cells enriched from blood (not recorded which). The CDR3 DNA reads TGTGCCAGCAGTTTGGAAGGGGGAAATCAGCCCCAGCATTTT. Translation gives CASSLEGGNQPQHF.